This entry lists 5 T cell receptor beta chains sequenced from one sample in a study of radiation and T cells in renal cell carcinoma. Treatment meaning: treatment-naive control, cytoreductive nephrectomy. Assay: immunoSEQ multiplex PCR; the TCRdb copy retains only in-frame clones and omits some. The data contain 7,500 to 8,000 clones, about two thirds of them singletons. The specimen was tumor tissue, collected from a patient whose treatment was nephrectomy without radiotherapy. Every receptor here comes from a woman aged 70-85 years with renal cell carcinoma.

In this sample, this clone turned up a few times. The rearrangement links TRBV5-6 to TRBJ2-7; D might be TRBD2 (6 bases). The CDR3 has 12 residues. With 9 bases removed from V and 3 bases from J, the gap between germline ends came to 13 bases. The germline gives CDR1 SGHDT, CDR2 YYEEEE. CDR3 bases: TGTGCCACGTCCGGGAGCAACTACGAGCAGTACTTC. Residues: CATSGSNYEQYF.

This chain links TRBV11-2 with TRBJ1-5, with a possible D match to TRBD1 (5 bases). This CDR3 is built from 15 residues. Trimming removed 0 bases at V and 5 bases at J, with 11 bases between. In germline, CDR1 is SGHAT, CDR2 FQNNGV. CDR3 protein: CASSLDGQTDQPQHF. For the CDR3, the DNA is TGTGCCAGCAGCTTAGATGGACAAACAGATCAGCCCCAGCATTTT.

This chain uses TRBV7-3 with TRBJ2-7; TRBD1 might be the D (6 bases). This CDR3 region has 14 residues. The V end lost 5 bases, the J end lost 5 bases, and 16 bases lay between the germline ends. Germline CDR1 is SGHTA and CDR2 is FQGTGA. The CDR3 sequence: CASSLRGPRDEQYF. CDR3 in DNA: TGTGCCAGCAGCCTCAGGGGCCCTAGGGACGAGCAGTACTTC.

The chain combines TRBV11-2 with TRBJ1-2; a possible D gene is TRBD1 (5 bases). The V gene lost 3 bases and the J gene lost 5 bases, with 19 bases spanning the gap. The CDR3 is made up of 16 amino acids. Looked up from germline, CDR1 is SGHAT and CDR2 is FQNNGV. The CDR3 coding sequence is TGTGCCAGCAGCTTTAGCCGTAGGGACTTGGGGTATGGCTACACCTTC. Its protein product is CASSFSRRDLGYGYTF.

This clone was observed a single time. V usage is TRBV7-9 and J usage is TRBJ1-2, with 9 positions matching TRBD1. The V gene's germline CDR1 is SEHNR and CDR2 FQNEAQ (reference sequence). CDR3 length: 14 residues. Trimming took 5 bases from V and 8 from J; bases not matched to a gene: 9. The CDR3: CASSAGQGVKGYTF. The DNA of the CDR3 is TGTGCCAGCAGCGCGGGACAGGGAGTGAAAGGCTACACCTTC.